Listed here is a single TCR beta chain. These data originate in a study of blood T cell repertoires in COVID-19. The length of the CDR3 is 14 residues. In germline, CDR1 is KGHDR, CDR2 SFDVKD. V lost 6 bases and J lost 5, with 16 bases in between. TCRdb's table, derived via immunoSEQ multiplex PCR, lists solely in-frame clones and lacks some. The sample has 220,000 or so clones, nearly 90% seen once; the top ten hold approximately 16%. Input material: PBMCs or T cells enriched from blood (not recorded which). The chain couples TRBV24-1 to TRBJ2-7; possibly TRBD2 for D (5 bases). This TCR was recovered from a man aged 30-40 years who had been exposed to COVID-19. The CDR3 nucleotides read TGTGCCACCAGTCCCCCTGCGGACTCACACGAGCAGTACTTC. Residues: CATSPPADSHEQYF.